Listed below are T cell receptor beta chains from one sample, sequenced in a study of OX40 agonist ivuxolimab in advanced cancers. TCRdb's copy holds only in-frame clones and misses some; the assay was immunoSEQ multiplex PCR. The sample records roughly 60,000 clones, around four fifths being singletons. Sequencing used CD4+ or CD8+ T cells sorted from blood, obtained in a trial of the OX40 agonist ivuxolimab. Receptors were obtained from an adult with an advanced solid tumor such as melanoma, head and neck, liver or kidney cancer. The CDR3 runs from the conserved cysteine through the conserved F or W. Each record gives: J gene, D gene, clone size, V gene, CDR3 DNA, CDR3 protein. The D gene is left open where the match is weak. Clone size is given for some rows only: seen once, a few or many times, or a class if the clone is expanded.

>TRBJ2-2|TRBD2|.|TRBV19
TGTGCCAGTAGTTTTTCGGGACTAGCTGACGGATGGAACACCGGGGAGCTGTTTTTT
CASSFSGLADGWNTGELFF
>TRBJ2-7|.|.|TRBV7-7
TGTGCTAGCAGTCGGGACATCACCTCCTACGAGCAGTACTTC
CASSRDITSYEQYF
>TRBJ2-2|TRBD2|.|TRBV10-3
TGTGCCACTAGACTAGCGGGAGCGATCACCGGGGAGCTGTTTTTT
CATRLAGAITGELFF
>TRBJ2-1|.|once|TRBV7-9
TGTGCCAGCAGCTTAAATTACAATGAGCAGTTCTTC
CASSLNYNEQFF
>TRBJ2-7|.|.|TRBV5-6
TGTGCCAGCAGCTTCGGACAAAACTACGAGCAGTACTTC
CASSFGQNYEQYF
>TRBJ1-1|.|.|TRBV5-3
TGTGCCAGAAGGGCAGAAGCTTTCTTT
CARRAEAFF
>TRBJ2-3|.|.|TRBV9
TGTGCCAGCAGCGTAGAGGGGGGTCGCACAGATACGCAGTATTTT
CASSVEGGRTDTQYF
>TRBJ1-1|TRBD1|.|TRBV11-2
TGTGCCAGCAGCTTAGGTTTGGCAGGGGGCGGTGAAGCTTTCTTT
CASSLGLAGGGEAFF
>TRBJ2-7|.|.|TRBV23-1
TGCGCCAGCAGTCAATCAACGGGAATAGTGGGAGAGCAGTACTTC
CASSQSTGIVGEQYF
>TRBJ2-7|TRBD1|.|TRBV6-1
TGTGCCAGCAGTTCTCGACAGGGGCGTCGCGAGCAGTACTTC
CASSSRQGRREQYF
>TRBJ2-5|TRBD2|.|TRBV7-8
TGTGCCAGCAGCTTACTAACGGGACTAGCGGGTCGAGAGACCCAGTACTTC
CASSLLTGLAGRETQYF
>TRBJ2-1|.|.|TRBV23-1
TGCGCCAGCAGTCTAGCCTTTACTCGCCCTCCCAATGAGCAGTTCTTC
CASSLAFTRPPNEQFF
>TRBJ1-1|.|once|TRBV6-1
TGTGCCAGCCTACAGAGGCTCACTGAAGCTTTCTTT
CASLQRLTEAFF
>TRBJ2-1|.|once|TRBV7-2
TGTGCCAGCAGAATACAGGGTAGCGAGCAGTTCTTC
CASRIQGSEQFF
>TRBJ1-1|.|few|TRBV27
TGTGCCAGCAGTGGGAACCGGGGCGCCAAGGGGAACACTGAAGCTTTCTTT
CASSGNRGAKGNTEAFF
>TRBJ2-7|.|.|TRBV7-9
TGTGCCAGCAGTCCGGGACGCTCCTACGAGCAGTACTTC
CASSPGRSYEQYF
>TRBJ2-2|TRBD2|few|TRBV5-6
TGTGCCAGCAGCCCAAAAGGGCGGGAGCGTAATACCGGGGAGCTGTTTTTT
CASSPKGRERNTGELFF
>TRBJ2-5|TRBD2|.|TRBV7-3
TGTGCCACATCCCCGGCCGGACTAGTCGGGGAGACCCAGTACTTC
CATSPAGLVGETQYF
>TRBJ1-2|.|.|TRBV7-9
TGTGCCAGCAGCTTAGGCCAAGGGAATGGCTACACCTTC
CASSLGQGNGYTF
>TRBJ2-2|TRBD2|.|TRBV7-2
TGTGCCAGCAGCAGAGAGGGAGGGCACACCGGGGAGCTGTTTTTT
CASSREGGHTGELFF
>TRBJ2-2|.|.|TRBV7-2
TGTGCCAGCAGCTTCTACACCGGGGAGCTGTTTTTT
CASSFYTGELFF
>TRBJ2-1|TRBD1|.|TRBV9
TGTGCCAGCAGCCTAGACCCCGGACAGGGGGGGGGTGAGCAGTTCTTC
CASSLDPGQGGGEQFF
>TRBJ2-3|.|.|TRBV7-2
TGTGCCAGCAGCTTAGAATACAGGGAGGATACGCAGTATTTT
CASSLEYREDTQYF
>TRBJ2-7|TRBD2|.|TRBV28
TGTGCCAGCAAACCTAGCGGCTACGAGCAGTACTTC
CASKPSGYEQYF
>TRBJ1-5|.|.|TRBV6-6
TGTGCCAGCACACCTAGGGGGAAACAGCCCCAGCATTTT
CASTPRGKQPQHF
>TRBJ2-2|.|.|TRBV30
TGTGCCTGGAGTGTACTGAACACCGGGGAGCTGTTTTTT
CAWSVLNTGELFF
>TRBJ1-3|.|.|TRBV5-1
TGCGCCAGCAGCTTGGACAGCCTCTCTGGAAACACCATATATTTT
CASSLDSLSGNTIYF
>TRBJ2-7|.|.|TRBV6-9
TGTGCCAGCAGTTACTCCGAGGAAGAGCAGTACTTC
CASSYSEEEQYF
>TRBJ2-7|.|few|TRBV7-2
TGTGCCAGCAGCTTAGATGCTCCAGGGGATAACGAGCAGTACTTC
CASSLDAPGDNEQYF
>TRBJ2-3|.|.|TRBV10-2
TGCGCCAGCAGTGAGATCTCGGGAGCGGTCACAGATACGCAGTATTTT
CASSEISGAVTDTQYF
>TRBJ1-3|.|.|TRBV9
TGTGCCAGCAGCGCCCCGGGGGCTGGAAACACCATATATTTT
CASSAPGAGNTIYF
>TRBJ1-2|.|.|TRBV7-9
TGTGCCAGCAGCTCGACGGAATATGGCTACACCTTC
CASSSTEYGYTF
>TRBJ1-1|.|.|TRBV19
TGTGCCAGTAGCGTGGGGACTGAAGCTTTCTTT
CASSVGTEAFF
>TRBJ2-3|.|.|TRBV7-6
TGTGCCAGCAGCTTTCGGGCGGGCATTGGGGATACGCAGTATTTT
CASSFRAGIGDTQYF
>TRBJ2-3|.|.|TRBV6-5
TGTGCCAGCAGCCAGACTAGAAGGGGTGATACGCAGTATTTT
CASSQTRRGDTQYF
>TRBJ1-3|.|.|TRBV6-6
TGTGCCAGCACTCCGGGAGCTTCTAGTATTGGAAACACCATATATTTT
CASTPGASSIGNTIYF
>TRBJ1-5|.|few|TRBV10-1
TGCGCCAGCACCAGGACCGACAGCCATAGCAATCAGCCCCAGCATTTT
CASTRTDSHSNQPQHF
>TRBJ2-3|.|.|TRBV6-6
TGTGCCAGCACCCCGATAGGGGACCCTTATACGCAGTATTTT
CASTPIGDPYTQYF
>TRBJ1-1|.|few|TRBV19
TGTGCCAGTAGTAGCTACGGGACCACTGAAGCTTTCTTT
CASSSYGTTEAFF
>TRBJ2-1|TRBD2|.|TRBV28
TGTGCCAGCAGAAACGGGGGAGGGATGATCTACAATGAGCAGTTCTTC
CASRNGGGMIYNEQFF
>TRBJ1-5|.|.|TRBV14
TGTGCCAGCAGCCCCCGGGAGGGGGAGGGCGCGCAGCCCCAGCATTTT
CASSPREGEGAQPQHF
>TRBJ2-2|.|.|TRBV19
TGTGCCAGTAGAACTAGCCGGAACACCGGGGAGCTGTTTTTT
CASRTSRNTGELFF
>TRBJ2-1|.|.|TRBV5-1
TGCGCCAGCAGCTTGGGAGCGGGCCACCACAATGAGCAGTTCTTC
CASSLGAGHHNEQFF
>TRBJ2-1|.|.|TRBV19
TGTGCCAGTAGTATGGCCAACTATCGAGAGCAGTTCTTC
CASSMANYREQFF
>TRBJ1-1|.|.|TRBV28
TGTGCCAGCAGATACCTTCTCTCCACTGAAGCTTTCTTT
CASRYLLSTEAFF